This T cell receptor beta chain was sequenced in a study of shared clonotypes between healthy human individuals. About the study: CD4 naive and memory got three plates each, CD8 naive two, CD8 memory one.

The V gene end was trimmed by 4 bases and the J gene end by 2 bases; junction bases not matched to a gene: 6. In germline, CDR1 is SGHNT, CDR2 YYREEE (reference sequence). The CDR3 length is 15 residues. Naive CD8 cells lacked CD45RO and underwent positive selection for CCR7, leaving out terminally differentiated effector memory CD45RA+ cells. Profiled with immunoSEQ multiplex PCR; TCRdb holds only in-frame clones, not every one. The sample has fewer than 1 million clones; around 96% are singletons. This receptor was taken from a man in his thirties or forties in good health. The chain combines TRBV5-4 with TRBJ2-7; TRBD2 matches 10 bases. The sample consisted of naive CD8+ T cells sorted from blood. For the CDR3, the DNA is TGTGCCAGCAGCCCCTGGACTAGCGGAACCTACGAGCAGTACTTC. It specifies CASSPWTSGTYEQYF.